The clone carrying this T cell receptor beta chain has a count of ten or more. The antigen is unknown. A TCRbeta library incorporating unique molecular identifiers was prepared. TCRdb used MiXCR to reprocess the PCR reads, holding one entry per CDR3 protein. Of approximately 150,000 distinct CDR3 sequences listed, roughly 8.8% are singletons. Trimming removed 3 bases at V and 7 bases at J, with 16 bases between. Germline CDR1 ENHRY, CDR2 SYGVKD. This CDR3 is built from 16 residues. This sample was taken from a study of T-cell reconstitution after alpha-beta-depleted transplantation in children. General study results and limits: A year had passed since transplant, and T-cell counts and diversity by then came mostly from newly produced T cells. The study reportedly traced alpha-beta T cells about two months after transplant to several hundred expanded graft clones. TCRbeta diversity was high at day 60 in some patients (a result of surviving recipient T cells and thymic progenitors).

The specimen comprised PBMCs, mostly from graft donor cells, sampled 180 days after TCRalphabeta/CD19-depleted stem cell transplant. V usage is TRBV10-3 and J usage is TRBJ1-6; maybe TRBD1 (6 bases). The TCR was taken from a female patient aged 2-15 years who had a stem cell transplant for congenital amegakaryocytic thrombocytopenia, so the T cells may come from the graft donor. This CDR3 is CAISEGGLGWNSPLHF. Written as DNA, the CDR3 is TGTGCCATCAGTGAAGGGGGTTTAGGGTGGAATTCACCCCTCCACTTT.